What follows are 16 T cell receptor beta chains derived from one specimen sequenced in a study of spatial heterogeneity in lung cancer. The sample's time point: sample taken at primary tumor resection. TCRdb independently ran MiXCR on the 5' RACE reads; one entry per CDR3 protein. This table holds 16,000 or so distinct CDR3 sequences, just over 3.5% found once. The material was normal lung tissue next to the tumor, obtained at surgery. The receptor set was obtained from a male donor with early-stage non-small cell lung cancer.

Ten or more counts support this clonotype. As an off-target read in a library built for alpha chains, this beta chain has a frequency of little significance. The chain has TRBV18 and TRBJ2-5; 8 bases fit TRBD1. Trimming took 5 bases from V and 2 from J; bases not matched to a gene: 7. The CDR3 contains 15 residues. Germline CDR1 KGHSH, CDR2 LQKENI. CDR3 loop: CASSRQGTKQETQYF. CDR3 coding DNA: TGTGCCAGCTCAAGACAGGGGACAAAACAAGAGACCCAGTACTTC.

Many counts were recorded for this clonotype. Being off target in a library aimed at alpha chains, this beta chain has a size of little meaning. V and J are TRBV20-1 and TRBJ1-6, with 8 bases fitting TRBD1. CDR3 length: 17 amino acids. Germline CDR1 is DFQATT and CDR2 is SNEGSKA (reference sequence). With 6 bases clipped from V and 4 bases from J, the junction kept 14 bases outside the gene matches. In DNA, the CDR3 is TGCAGTGCGCGGACAGGGAGTGGGGGATCGTATAATTCACCCCTCCACTTT. This codes for CSARTGSGGSYNSPLHF.

Within the sample, this clonotype is medium-sized (0.01 to 0.1%). This beta chain is off target for a library built for alpha chains, so its abundance means little. The chain has TRBV5-1 and TRBJ2-3; 8 nucleotides agree with TRBD2. The CDR3 has 15 amino acids. Germline CDR1 and CDR2: SGHRS and YFSETQ. Trimming took 4 bases from V and 6 from J; bases not matched to a gene: 10. The CDR3 is CASSGGAGGPDTQYF. The CDR3 nucleotides are TGCGCCAGCAGCGGTGGGGCGGGAGGCCCCGATACGCAGTATTTT. Together with reference TRBV5-1 and TRBJ2-3, the CDR3 gives the full variable domain: KAGVTQTPRYLIKTRGQQVTLSCSPISGHRSVSWYQQTPGQGLQFLFEYFSETQRNKGNFPGRFSGRQFSNSRSEMNVSTLELGDSALYLCASSGGAGGPDTQYFGPGTRLTVL.

This clonotype showed up many times. Being off target in a library aimed at alpha chains, this beta chain has a size of little meaning. The V call is TRBV10-3, the J call TRBJ1-6; D uncertain. Germline assignment: CDR1 ENHRY and CDR2 SYGVKD. The CDR3 covers 15 residues. Trimming cost V 1 base and J 6 bases, with 10 bases left between them. This CDR3 is CAISEWVDINSPLHF. The CDR3 bases are TGTGCCATCAGTGAGTGGGTTGATATTAATTCACCCCTCCACTTT.

This clonotype was counted at least ten times. For a library built for alpha chains, this beta chain is a stray read; little rests on its size. The rearrangement uses TRBV20-1 and TRBJ2-7; TRBD2 matches 11 bases. This CDR3 is 14 amino acids long. Germline CDR1 is DFQATT and CDR2 is SNEGSKA (reference sequence). V was clipped by 6 bases and J by 1 base; unmatched bases: 5. The CDR3 DNA reads TGCAGTGCCCCACTAGCGGGGGATTCCTACGAGCAGTACTTC. As protein: CSAPLAGDSYEQYF.

This clonotype was found many times. Being off target in a library aimed at alpha chains, this beta chain has a size of little meaning. V gene TRBV11-3 combines with J gene TRBJ2-1; tentative D call: TRBD2 (6 bases). This CDR3 spans 14 amino acids. Trimming removed 6 bases from V and 7 bases from J, with 16 bases in between. The germline V gene has CDR1 SGHNT and CDR2 YENEEA. CDR3 loop: CASRLPGLSNEQFF. As DNA, the CDR3 is TGTGCCAGCAGACTCCCGGGACTTTCGAATGAGCAGTTCTTC.

This clonotype has a count of ten or more. Little can be read into the size of this beta chain, an off-target read in a library designed for alpha chains. The chain joins TRBV28 to TRBJ2-3; perhaps TRBD2 as D (5 bases). The V end lost 7 bases, the J end lost 3 bases, and 11 bases lay between the germline ends. This CDR3 spans 13 amino acids. Per germline, CDR1 MDHEN and CDR2 SYDVKM. CDR3 residues: CASNRRGTDTQYF. CDR3 coding DNA: TGTGCCAGCAATAGAAGAGGGACAGATACGCAGTATTTT.

This clonotype has a count of ten or more. This beta chain represents an off-target read in a library built for alpha chains; its size is of limited meaning. The chain couples TRBV7-9 to TRBJ2-1; D may be TRBD1 or TRBD2 (6 bases each). The CDR3 extends over 13 amino acids. V was pared by 1 base and J by 10 bases, with 11 bases between. Germline V lookup: CDR1 SEHNR, CDR2 FQNEAQ (reference sequence). Here the CDR3 reads CASSLVGAGEQFF. The CDR3 region has the DNA TGTGCCAGCAGCTTAGTGGGGGCGGGAGAGCAGTTCTTC.

Judged by abundance, this clonotype is medium-sized. This beta chain lies outside the target of a library built for alpha chains; its clone size means little. This rearrangement joins TRBV4-3 to TRBJ2-7; D is unresolved. The CDR3 loop spans 15 amino acids. Trimming left V 0 bases short and J 7 bases short, with 16 bases between. The germline V gene has CDR1 LGHNA and CDR2 YSLEER. The CDR3 DNA follows: TGCGCCAGCAGCCAAGATCTATACGGCCTTATGGAGCAGTACTTC. Its protein product is CASSQDLYGLMEQYF.

This clonotype was detected many times. This beta chain was picked up by a library intended for alpha chains and is off target, so its count carries little meaning. V gene TRBV18 combines with J gene TRBJ2-7, with TRBD2 matching over 8 bases. CDR1 is KGHSH and CDR2 is LQKENI in the germline V gene. V dropped 2 bases and J dropped 7; count of bases not matched to a gene: 10. The CDR3 has 15 amino acids. As DNA, the CDR3 is TGTGCCAGCTCACCAGCCGGGACCGGGAGGGGAGAGCAGTACTTC. Amino acid sequence: CASSPAGTGRGEQYF.

In this sample, this clonotype turned up many times. For a library built for alpha chains, this beta chain is a stray read; little rests on its size. The V gene is TRBV29-1, the J gene TRBJ2-3; no clear D. Trimming left V 7 bases short and J 4 bases short, with 6 bases between. The CDR3 has 10 amino acids. Germline V gene sequence: CDR1 SQVTM, CDR2 ANQGSEA. The CDR3 sequence is CSGSADTQYF. CDR3 DNA: TGCAGCGGATCGGCAGATACGCAGTATTTT.

This clonotype occurred many times. This beta chain represents an off-target read in a library built for alpha chains; its size is of limited meaning. This chain joins TRBV18 and TRBJ2-7, with D hard to call. The V gene's germline CDR1 is KGHSH and CDR2 LQKENI. This CDR3 comprises 13 residues. V lost 0 bases, J lost 2 bases, and 5 bases lay in between. DNA of the CDR3: TGTGCCAGCTCACCACCGAACCCCTACGAGCAGTACTTC. Protein product: CASSPPNPYEQYF.

This clonotype was observed many times. With the library built for alpha chains, this beta chain is off target and its frequency is not meaningful. V gene TRBV5-1 combines with J gene TRBJ2-3, with TRBD2 identical over 15 bases. Germline V gene data show CDR1 as SGHRS and CDR2 as YFSETQ. The CDR3 loop spans 17 amino acids. Losses at the gene ends were 4 bases for V and 4 bases for J; bases not matched to a gene: 7. The chain's CDR3 is CASSRSGLAGGADTQYF. The DNA of the CDR3 is TGCGCCAGCAGCCGCTCGGGACTAGCGGGAGGTGCAGATACGCAGTATTTT.

This clonotype has at least ten counts. This beta chain appears as a stray read in a library generated for alpha chains; its size is not informative. The genes are TRBV10-2 and TRBJ2-3, with D unclear. V dropped 6 bases and J dropped 2 bases, with 6 bases sitting between them. Germline V gene lookup returns CDR1 WSHSY and CDR2 SAAADI. The CDR3 is made up of 12 amino acids. For the CDR3, the DNA is TGCGCCAGCAGCCTGTCCACAGATACGCAGTATTTT. Its translation: CASSLSTDTQYF.

This clonotype was detected a few times. Being off target in a library aimed at alpha chains, this beta chain has a size of little meaning. V usage is TRBV7-2 and J usage is TRBJ2-2; D possibly corresponds to TRBD2 (7 bases). There are 18 residues in the CDR3. Germline V gives CDR1 SGHTA, CDR2 FQGNSA. V dropped 5 bases and J dropped 4 bases, with 23 bases sitting between them. CDR3 sequence reads: CASSPRTLRGGGTGELFF. The CDR3 DNA is TGTGCCAGCAGCCCTAGAACCCTAAGGGGAGGGGGCACCGGGGAGCTGTTTTTT.

This clonotype was recorded many times. The library was prepared for alpha chains; this beta chain is a stray read, so its frequency means little. V gene TRBV3-1 combines with J gene TRBJ2-5; the match to TRBD1 covers 7 bases. J gave up 5 bases and V 6 bases, and 3 bases lay outside the gene matches. Germline V gene data show CDR1 as LGHDT and CDR2 as YNNKEL (reference sequence). This CDR3 region has 12 residues. Here the CDR3 DNA reads TGTGCCAGCAGAGGGGGCGCCGAGACCCAGTACTTC. This sequence encodes CASRGGAETQYF.